This T cell receptor (beta chain) stems from a study of blood T cell repertoires in COVID-19. Study at large: From T cells, B-cell-depleted T cells, or PBMCs came the material, which was cDNA or gDNA.

Original processing notes: Reference gene primer amplification yielded estimated nucleated cell counts. Sequencing used immunoSEQ multiplex PCR; TCRdb keeps in-frame clones, though not all of them. V and J calls and clone size follow that table, whereas D and trimming were derived from the DNA. The table has a few hundred thousand clones, roughly 87% seen once. V lost 1 base and J lost 4, with 7 bases in between. The CDR3 loop spans 13 amino acids. Germline V gene sequence: CDR1 SGHTA, CDR2 FQGTGA. A few counts support this clone. The chain couples TRBV7-3 to TRBJ2-5; D remains unclear. The receptor was isolated from a woman in her 30s who had recovered from COVID-19. Sequencing input: PBMCs or T cells enriched from blood (not recorded which). In DNA form, the CDR3 reads TGTGCCAGCAGCTTAAGTTATCGAGAGACCCAGTACTTC. Residues: CASSLSYRETQYF.